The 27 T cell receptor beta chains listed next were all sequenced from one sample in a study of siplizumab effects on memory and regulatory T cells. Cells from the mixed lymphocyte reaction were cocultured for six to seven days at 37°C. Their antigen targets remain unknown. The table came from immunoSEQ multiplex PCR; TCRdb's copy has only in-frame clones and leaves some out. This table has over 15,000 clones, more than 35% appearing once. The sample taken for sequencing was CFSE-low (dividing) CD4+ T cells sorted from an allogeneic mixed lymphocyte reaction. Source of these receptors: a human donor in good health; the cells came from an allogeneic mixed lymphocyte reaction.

The CDR3: CASGDRGLYTEAFF. In nucleotides, the CDR3 is TGTGCCAGCGGCGACAGGGGGCTGTACACTGAAGCTTTCTTT. The genes are TRBV7-9 and TRBJ1-1; 10 bases are a match to TRBD1. Germline CDR1 reads SEHNR; CDR2 reads FQNEAQ (reference sequence). V lost 8 bases and J lost 3; bases outside the gene matches: 6. The CDR3 is 14 residues long.

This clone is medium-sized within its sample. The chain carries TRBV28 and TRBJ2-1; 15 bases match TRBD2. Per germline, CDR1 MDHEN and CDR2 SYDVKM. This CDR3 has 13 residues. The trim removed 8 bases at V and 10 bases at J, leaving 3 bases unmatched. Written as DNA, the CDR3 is TGTGCCAGCGTGGGACTAGCGGGGGGAGAGCAGTTCTTC. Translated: CASVGLAGGEQFF.

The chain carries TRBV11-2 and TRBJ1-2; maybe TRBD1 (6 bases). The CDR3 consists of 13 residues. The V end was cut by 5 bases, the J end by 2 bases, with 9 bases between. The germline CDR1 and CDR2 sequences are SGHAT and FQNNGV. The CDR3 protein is CASSPDSNYGYTF. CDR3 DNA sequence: TGTGCCAGCAGCCCGGACAGCAACTATGGCTACACCTTC.

Written as DNA, the CDR3 is TGTGCCAGCAGCCCCCAGCCCTATGGCTACACCTTC. It codes for CASSPQPYGYTF. This chain uses TRBV7-2 with TRBJ1-2; D gene unclear. The CDR3 contains 12 residues. V was cut by 5 bases and J by 4 bases, with 8 bases left in between. The germline CDR1 and CDR2 sequences are SGHTA and FQGNSA.

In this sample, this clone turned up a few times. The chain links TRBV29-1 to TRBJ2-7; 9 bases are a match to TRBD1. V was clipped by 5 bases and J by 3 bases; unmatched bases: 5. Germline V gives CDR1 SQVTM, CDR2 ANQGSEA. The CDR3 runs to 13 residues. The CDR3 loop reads CSVWGQGLYEQYF. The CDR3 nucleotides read TGCAGCGTTTGGGGACAGGGCCTCTACGAGCAGTACTTC.

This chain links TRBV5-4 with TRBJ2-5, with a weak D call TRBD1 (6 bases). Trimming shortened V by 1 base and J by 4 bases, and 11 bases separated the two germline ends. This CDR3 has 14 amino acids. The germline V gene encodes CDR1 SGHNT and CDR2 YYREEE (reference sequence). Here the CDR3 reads CASSLSGVVETQYF. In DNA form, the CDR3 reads TGTGCCAGCAGCTTGTCAGGGGTCGTAGAGACCCAGTACTTC.

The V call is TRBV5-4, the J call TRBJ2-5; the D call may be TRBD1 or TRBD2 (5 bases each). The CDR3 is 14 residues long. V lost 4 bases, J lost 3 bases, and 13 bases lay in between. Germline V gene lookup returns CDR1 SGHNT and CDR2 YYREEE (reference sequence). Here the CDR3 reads CASSPGAGEETQYF. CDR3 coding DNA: TGTGCCAGCAGCCCCGGGGCGGGTGAAGAGACCCAGTACTTC.

In nucleotides, the CDR3 is TGTGCCAGTAGTCCGCCAGGGGCTGCGGGCACTGAAGCTTTCTTT. Its translation is CASSPPGAAGTEAFF. The chain combines TRBV19 with TRBJ1-1, with D maybe TRBD1 (6 bases). Trimming shortened V by 5 bases and J by 4 bases, and 17 bases separated the two germline ends. The germline V gene encodes CDR1 LNHDA and CDR2 SQIVND (reference sequence). This CDR3 is built from 15 residues. Based on the CDR3 plus reference TRBV19 and TRBJ1-1, the full variable domain is DGGITQSPKYLFRKEGQNVTLSCEQNLNHDAMYWYRQDPGQGLRLIYYSQIVNDFQKGDIAEGYSVSREKKESFPLTVTSAQKNPTAFYLCASSPPGAAGTEAFFGQGTRLTVV.

The CDR3 protein is CASRRDLSSTQYF. The CDR3 region has the DNA TGTGCCAGCAGACGGGACCTATCCTCTACCCAGTACTTC. This chain joins TRBV6-5 and TRBJ2-5; the D call may be TRBD1 or TRBD2 (5 bases each). CDR3 length equals 13 residues. V lost 6 bases, J lost 8 bases, and 16 bases lay in between. In germline, CDR1 is MNHEY, CDR2 SVGAGI.

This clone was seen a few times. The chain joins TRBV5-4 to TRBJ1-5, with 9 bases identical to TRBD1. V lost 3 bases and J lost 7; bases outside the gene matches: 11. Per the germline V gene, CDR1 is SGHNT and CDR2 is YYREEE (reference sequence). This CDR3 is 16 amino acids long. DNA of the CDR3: TGTGCCAGCAGCTCCTCGGACAGGGGAACTCTACAGCCCCAGCATTTT. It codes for CASSSSDRGTLQPQHF.

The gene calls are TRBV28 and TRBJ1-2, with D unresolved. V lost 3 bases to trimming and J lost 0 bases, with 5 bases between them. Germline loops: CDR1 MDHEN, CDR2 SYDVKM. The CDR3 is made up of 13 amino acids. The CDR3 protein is CASSFLTNYGYTF. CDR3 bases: TGTGCCAGCAGTTTCTTAACTAACTATGGCTACACCTTC.

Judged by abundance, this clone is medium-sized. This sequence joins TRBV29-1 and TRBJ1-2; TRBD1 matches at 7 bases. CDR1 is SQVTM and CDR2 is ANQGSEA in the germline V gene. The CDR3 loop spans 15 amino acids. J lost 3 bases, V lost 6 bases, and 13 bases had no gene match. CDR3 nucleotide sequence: TGCAGCGTCCCAGGGGGAGGGGCATTCGACTATGGCTACACCTTC. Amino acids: CSVPGGGAFDYGYTF.

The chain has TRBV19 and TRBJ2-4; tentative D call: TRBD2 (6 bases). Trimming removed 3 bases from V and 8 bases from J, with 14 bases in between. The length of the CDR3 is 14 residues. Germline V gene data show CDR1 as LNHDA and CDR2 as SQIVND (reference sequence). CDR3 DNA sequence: TGTGCCAGTAGTATTCGGGGGACCGGGGACATTCAGTACTTC. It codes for CASSIRGTGDIQYF.

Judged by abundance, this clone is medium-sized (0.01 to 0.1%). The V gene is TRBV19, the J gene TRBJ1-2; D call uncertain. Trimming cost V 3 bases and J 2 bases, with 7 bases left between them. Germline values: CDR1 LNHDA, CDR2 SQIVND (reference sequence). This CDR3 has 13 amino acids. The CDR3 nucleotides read TGTGCCAGTAGTATGGGTCTAAACTATGGCTACACCTTC. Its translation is CASSMGLNYGYTF.

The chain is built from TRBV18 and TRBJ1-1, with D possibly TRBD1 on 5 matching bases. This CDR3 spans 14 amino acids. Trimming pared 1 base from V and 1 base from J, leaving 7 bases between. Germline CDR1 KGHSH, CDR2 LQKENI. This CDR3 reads CASSPRQGNTEAFF. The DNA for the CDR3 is TGTGCCAGCTCACCACGGCAGGGGAACACTGAAGCTTTCTTT.

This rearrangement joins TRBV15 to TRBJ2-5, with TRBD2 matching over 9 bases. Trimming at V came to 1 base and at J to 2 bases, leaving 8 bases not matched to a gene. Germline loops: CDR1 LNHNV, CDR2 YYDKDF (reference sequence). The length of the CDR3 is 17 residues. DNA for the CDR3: TGTGCCACCAGCAGAGGAGGCCTAGCGGGATCGCAAGAGACCCAGTACTTC. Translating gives CATSRGGLAGSQETQYF.

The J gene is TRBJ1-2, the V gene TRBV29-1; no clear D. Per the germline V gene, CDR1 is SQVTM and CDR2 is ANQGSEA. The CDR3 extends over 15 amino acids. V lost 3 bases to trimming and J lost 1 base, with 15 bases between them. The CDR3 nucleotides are TGCAGCGTTGATCCCGAGGGAGCCCTTAACTATGGCTACACCTTC. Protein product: CSVDPEGALNYGYTF.

The CDR3 bases are TGCAGCGTTGGAAGGTTCGGACAGGTTGAAGCTTTCTTT. Translating it yields CSVGRFGQVEAFF. The chain is built from TRBV29-1 and TRBJ1-1; TRBD1 agrees at 7 bases. The ends lost 4 bases at V and 7 bases at J; junction bases unmatched: 9. CDR1 is SQVTM, CDR2 ANQGSEA, per germline. The CDR3 has 13 amino acids.

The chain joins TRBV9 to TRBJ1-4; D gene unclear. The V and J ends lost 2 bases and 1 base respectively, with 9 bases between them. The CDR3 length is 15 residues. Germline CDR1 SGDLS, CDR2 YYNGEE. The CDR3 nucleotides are TGTGCCAGCAGCGTGGGGAGCGTAACTAATGAAAAACTGTTTTTT. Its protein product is CASSVGSVTNEKLFF.

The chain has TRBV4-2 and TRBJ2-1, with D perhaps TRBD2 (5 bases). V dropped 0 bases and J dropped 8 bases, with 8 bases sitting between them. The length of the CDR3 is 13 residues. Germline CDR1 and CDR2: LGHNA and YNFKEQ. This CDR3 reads CASSQEIGDEQFF. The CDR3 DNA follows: TGTGCCAGCAGCCAAGAGATCGGGGATGAGCAGTTCTTC.

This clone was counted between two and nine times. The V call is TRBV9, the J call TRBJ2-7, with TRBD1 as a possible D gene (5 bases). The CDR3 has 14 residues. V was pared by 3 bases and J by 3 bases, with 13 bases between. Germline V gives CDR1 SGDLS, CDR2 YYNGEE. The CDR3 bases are TGTGCCAGCAGCGCCAGGACATATGACTACGAGCAGTACTTC. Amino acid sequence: CASSARTYDYEQYF.

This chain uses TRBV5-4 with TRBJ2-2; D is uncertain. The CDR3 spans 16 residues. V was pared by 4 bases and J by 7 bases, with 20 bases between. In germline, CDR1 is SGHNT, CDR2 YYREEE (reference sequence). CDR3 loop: CASSPTNNRVGGELFF. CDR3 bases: TGTGCCAGCAGCCCGACGAACAACAGAGTAGGCGGGGAGCTGTTTTTT.

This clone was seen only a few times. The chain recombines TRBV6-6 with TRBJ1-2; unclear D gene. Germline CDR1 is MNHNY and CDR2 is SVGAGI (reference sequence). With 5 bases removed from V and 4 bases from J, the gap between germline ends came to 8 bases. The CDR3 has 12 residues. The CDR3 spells CASSNLRYGYTF. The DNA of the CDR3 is TGTGCCAGCAGTAACCTACGCTATGGCTACACCTTC.

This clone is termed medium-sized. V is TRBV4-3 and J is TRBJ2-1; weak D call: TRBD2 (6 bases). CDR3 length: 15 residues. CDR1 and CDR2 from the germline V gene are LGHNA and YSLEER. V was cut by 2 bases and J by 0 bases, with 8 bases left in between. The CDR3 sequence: CASSQSGGSYNEQFF. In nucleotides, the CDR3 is TGCGCCAGCAGCCAATCCGGGGGCTCCTACAATGAGCAGTTCTTC.

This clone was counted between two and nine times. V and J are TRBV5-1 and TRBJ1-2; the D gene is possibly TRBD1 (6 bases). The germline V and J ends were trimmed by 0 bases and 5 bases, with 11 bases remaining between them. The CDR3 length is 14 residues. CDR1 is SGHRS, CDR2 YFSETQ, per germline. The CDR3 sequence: CASSLAQGWYGYTF. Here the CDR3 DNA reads TGCGCCAGCAGCTTGGCACAGGGCTGGTATGGCTACACCTTC.

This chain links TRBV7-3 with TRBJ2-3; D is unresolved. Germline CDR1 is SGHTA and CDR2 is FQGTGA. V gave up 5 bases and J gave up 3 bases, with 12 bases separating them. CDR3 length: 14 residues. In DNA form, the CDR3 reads TGTGCCAGCAGCCCCGACTCCGCGACAGATACGCAGTATTTT. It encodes CASSPDSATDTQYF. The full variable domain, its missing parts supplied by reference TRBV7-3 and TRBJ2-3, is GAGVSQTPSNKVTEKGKYVELRCDPISGHTALYWYRQSLGQGPEFLIYFQGTGAADDSGLPNDRFFAVRPEGSVSTLKIQRTERGDSAVYLCASSPDSATDTQYFGPGTRLTVL.

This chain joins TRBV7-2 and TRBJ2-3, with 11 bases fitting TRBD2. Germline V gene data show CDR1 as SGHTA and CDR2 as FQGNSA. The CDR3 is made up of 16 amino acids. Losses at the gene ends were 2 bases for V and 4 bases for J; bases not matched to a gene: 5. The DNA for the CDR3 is TGTGCCAGCAGCTTATTCGTAGCGGGGGGGCCAGATACGCAGTATTTT. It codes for CASSLFVAGGPDTQYF.